The 10 T cell receptor beta chains listed next were all sequenced from one sample in a study of beta chain features in type 1 diabetes. No cognate antigen is known for these TCRs. Expressed TCRB transcripts were sequenced after all isolated RNA was converted to cDNA. The assay was immunoSEQ multiplex PCR, and TCRdb's table has in-frame clones only and misses some. The repertoire holds 300,000 to 350,000 clones, with roughly 13% as singletons. Notes on the study in general: The study found moderately but significantly shorter TCRB CDR3s in all four CD4+ subsets of Type 1 diabetes patients.

Sequencing was performed on naive CD4+ T cells from blood. The receptors derive from a woman aged 18-30 years with type 1 diabetes.

The J gene is TRBJ2-1, the V gene TRBV19; TRBD2 agrees at 7 bases. The trim removed 10 bases at V and 4 bases at J, leaving 13 bases unmatched. The CDR3 covers 15 residues. Germline V CDR1 and CDR2: LNHDA, SQIVND (reference sequence). The CDR3 spells CATRPSGVAYNEQFF. CDR3 sequence (DNA): TGTGCCACCAGACCGAGCGGGGTAGCATACAATGAGCAGTTCTTC.

The genes are TRBV6-5 and TRBJ2-7, with TRBD2 identical over 12 bases. This CDR3 is built from 15 residues. Germline V gene lookup returns CDR1 MNHEY and CDR2 SVGAGI. V trimming: 4 bases; J trimming: 6 bases; junction bases outside the gene matches: 7. CDR3 DNA sequence: TGTGCCAGCAGTTCCACTAGCGGGAGGATCCTCGAGCAGTACTTC. This sequence encodes CASSSTSGRILEQYF.

In this sample, this clone turned up a few times. This chain connects TRBV9 to TRBJ1-2, with TRBD1 as a possible D gene (5 bases). Germline CDR1 is SGDLS and CDR2 is YYNGEE. Trimming removed 3 bases at V and 8 bases at J, with 11 bases between. The CDR3 contains 12 residues. The CDR3: CASSAGGWGYTF. For the CDR3, the DNA is TGTGCCAGCAGCGCGGGGGGATGGGGCTACACCTTC.

This clone was seen more than once but under ten times. This rearrangement joins TRBV29-1 to TRBJ1-1; D is ambiguous. The ends were cut back, 5 bases at V and 1 base at J, with 5 bases in the middle. CDR3 size: 11 residues. Per germline, CDR1 SQVTM and CDR2 ANQGSEA. CDR3 nucleotide sequence: TGCAGCGTTAGCTGGAACACTGAAGCTTTCTTT. It translates to CSVSWNTEAFF. The whole variable domain, filled in from reference TRBV29-1 and TRBJ1-1, reads SAVISQKPSRDICQRGTSLTIQCQVDSQVTMMFWYRQQPGQSLTLIATANQGSEATYESGFVIDKFPISRPNLTFSTLTVSNMSPEDSSIYLCSVSWNTEAFFGQGTRLTVV.

This clone was observed a handful of times. This chain connects TRBV5-6 to TRBJ2-1; 13 bases match TRBD2. V dropped 4 bases and J dropped 5; count of bases not matched to a gene: 3. Germline V gene data show CDR1 as SGHDT and CDR2 as YYEEEE. The CDR3 extends over 15 amino acids. The CDR3 coding sequence is TGTGCCAGCAGCAACGGACTAGCGGGGGACAATGAGCAGTTCTTC. This codes for CASSNGLAGDNEQFF.

This clone was found a few times. The chain carries TRBV5-1 and TRBJ1-1; 7 bases agree with TRBD1. The V and J ends lost 4 bases and 1 base, in that order; junction bases with no gene match: 4. This CDR3 has 14 residues. In germline, CDR1 is SGHRS, CDR2 YFSETQ. The CDR3: CASSRRQGNTEAFF. CDR3 DNA sequence: TGCGCCAGCAGCCGTCGACAGGGGAACACTGAAGCTTTCTTT.

The chain has TRBV30 and TRBJ2-1, with D tentatively TRBD2 (5 bases). This CDR3 comprises 18 residues. Germline V CDR1 and CDR2: GTSNPN, SVGIG (reference sequence). V was shortened by 0 bases and J by 0 bases, with 18 bases between the two germline ends. The CDR3 coding sequence is TGTGCCTGGAGTGTACAGATGGCTAGCACGAGCTCCTACAATGAGCAGTTCTTC. Translating it yields CAWSVQMASTSSYNEQFF.

This clone occurred a few times. The chain uses TRBV28 and TRBJ2-7; TRBD2 matches at 8 bases. Losses at the gene ends were 4 bases for V and 3 bases for J; bases not matched to a gene: 5. Germline CDR1 MDHEN, CDR2 SYDVKM. This CDR3 is built from 14 residues. The DNA for the CDR3 is TGTGCCAGCAGTTCCCCTAGCGGGTTCTACGAGCAGTACTTC. Translating it yields CASSSPSGFYEQYF.

The chain has TRBV18 and TRBJ2-2; TRBD2 matches 9 bases. The J segment lost 3 bases and the V segment lost 1 base, leaving 0 bases of the junction unmatched. The germline CDR1 and CDR2 sequences are KGHSH and LQKENI. The CDR3 sequence is 15 residues long. CDR3 bases: TGTGCCAGCTCACCACTAGCGGGAGACACCGGGGAGCTGTTTTTT. Protein: CASSPLAGDTGELFF. Full variable domain (remainder filled in from reference TRBV18 and TRBJ2-2): NAGVMQNPRHLVRRRGQEARLRCSPMKGHSHVYWYRQLPEEGLKFMVYLQKENIIDESGMPKERFSAEFPKEGPSILRIQQVVRGDSAAYFCASSPLAGDTGELFFGEGSRLTVL.

The chain has TRBV14 and TRBJ2-5, with TRBD2 identical over 8 bases. Germline loops: CDR1 SGHDN, CDR2 FVKESK. V lost 2 bases, J lost 2 bases, and 7 bases stayed unmatched. The CDR3 length is 16 residues. In nucleotides, the CDR3 is TGTGCCAGCAGCCAAAATACGGGAGGGCGGCAAGAGACCCAGTACTTC. This encodes CASSQNTGGRQETQYF. Complete variable domain (other parts from reference TRBV14 and TRBJ2-5): EAGVTQFPSHSVIEKGQTVTLRCDPISGHDNLYWYRRVMGKEIKFLLHFVKESKQDESGMPNNRFLAERTGGTYSTLKVQPAELEDSGVYFCASSQNTGGRQETQYFGPGTRLLVL.